The rows below give T cell receptor beta chains drawn from one sample of a study of tumor and adjacent non-tumor tissue in lung cancer. TCRdb independently ran MiXCR on the multiplex PCR reads; one entry per CDR3 protein. Counted here are approximately 75,000 distinct CDR3 sequences, more than 60% occurring once; the ten biggest clones make up approximately 12%. The specimen sequenced was lung tumor tissue. These receptors were taken from a woman between 50 and 59 years old with non-small cell lung cancer. Each CDR3 is given with its conserved first and last residue.

CDR3 protein	V gene	J gene
CANSHDKSSGRHYEQYF	TRBV4-1	TRBJ2-7
CASGRDSTDTQYF	TRBV5-4	TRBJ2-3
CASGSQKGLAGLYEQYF	TRBV28	TRBJ2-7
CAGSDVGGGVGANVLSF	TRBV6-1	TRBJ2-6
CACSEPGLGETQYF	TRBV6-1	TRBJ2-5
CASSYEGDGGPYNEQFF	TRBV4-2	TRBJ2-1
CAASGYSRGTQYF	TRBV24-1	TRBJ2-5
CASSLGGGNSPLHF	TRBV11-2	TRBJ1-6
CASSGILNTEAFF	TRBV6-1	TRBJ1-1
CSASGGGDSITYEQYF	TRBV20-1	TRBJ2-7
CASYDKRRHTVAFF	TRBV6-1	TRBJ1-1
CTAKTSGRGDTQYF	TRBV10-2	TRBJ2-3
CAGSVTGFYEQYF	TRBV10-1	TRBJ2-7
CSVEDPGTGQRATQCF	TRBV29-1	TRBJ2-5
CVSSYGTGVPGDLFF	TRBV6-2/TRBV6-3	TRBJ2-2
CARSPPGLFTHTQYF	TRBV12-3/TRBV12-4	TRBJ2-3
CASRTDRSPYEQYF	TRBV5-1	TRBJ2-7
CASRFRLAPRGNEQFF	TRBV12-2	TRBJ2-1
CSAREAGLSTTDTQYF	TRBV20-1	TRBJ2-3
CCVDRQFETQYF	TRBV29-1	TRBJ2-5
CASSLWGRAWDSYNEQFF	TRBV12-3/TRBV12-4	TRBJ2-1
CASSQYKGFRDTETFF	TRBV12-1	TRBJ1-1
CSAVKGLAGVGNEQFF	TRBV29-1	TRBJ2-1
CASSIRTSGYSF	TRBV12-3/TRBV12-4	TRBJ1-2
CASRGRQVLPGHEETQYF	TRBV6-1	TRBJ2-5
CASSKDMPYSNQPQHF	TRBV21-1	TRBJ1-5
CATSSQGYNQPQHF	TRBV7-9	TRBJ1-5
CASSLDGINIQYF	TRBV28	TRBJ2-4
CASSEYGHENYGYTF	TRBV6-1	TRBJ1-2
CATSDFRDIGELFF	TRBV24-1	TRBJ2-2
CASSLGPVASGKAGELFF	TRBV12-3/TRBV12-4	TRBJ2-2
CAIGGARQGGPEQYF	TRBV10-3	TRBJ2-7
CASNTEGRRDTLHF	TRBV11-2	TRBJ1-6
CASSGEPGSNEQFF	TRBV6-1	TRBJ2-1
CSVGSGGQRNEHFF	TRBV29-1	TRBJ2-1
CASSQRARADTQYF	TRBV4-1	TRBJ2-3
CAISPDRATPYGYTF	TRBV5-1	TRBJ1-2
CASSQEFFDGCIF	TRBV4-1	TRBJ1-2